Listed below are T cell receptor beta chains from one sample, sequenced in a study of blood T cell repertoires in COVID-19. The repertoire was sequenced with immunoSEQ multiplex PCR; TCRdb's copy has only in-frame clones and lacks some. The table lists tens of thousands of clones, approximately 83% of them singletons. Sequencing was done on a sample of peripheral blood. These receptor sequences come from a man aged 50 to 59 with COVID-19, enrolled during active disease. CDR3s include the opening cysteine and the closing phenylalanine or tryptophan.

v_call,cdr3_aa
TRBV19,CASSIRAGAYNEQFF
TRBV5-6,CASSLANRGETQYF
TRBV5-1,CASSAPDRGSQNEQFF
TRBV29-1,CSASTATGNTIYF
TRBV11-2,CASSFGSKETQYF
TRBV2,CASRAQQVSNQPQHF
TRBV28,CASSFRNTEAFF
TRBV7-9,CASSFGTSGYNEQFF
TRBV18,CASSPTDEQFF
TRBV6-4,CASSDQAGGPDTQYF
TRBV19,CASSFFRTGLDGYTF
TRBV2,CASTPERGRGTEAFF
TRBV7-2,CASSLGRGNTIYF
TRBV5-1,CASSYYSSLRGNALADTQYF
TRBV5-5,CASSLVYGDQPQHF
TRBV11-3,CASSLRETGELFF
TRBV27,CASSLGSRGGLGQYF
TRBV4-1,CASSQVSSSGTPETQYF
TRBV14,CASSQGEGTQPQHF
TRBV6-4,CASSEQAGVDGYTF
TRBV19,CASIGGLSGNTGELFF
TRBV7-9,CASSWTSGTGEQYF